Below are 23 T cell receptor beta chains sequenced from a single sample in a study of tissue T cells after allogeneic stem cell transplantation. This sample's time point: mouse harvest day 7 after allogeneic transplant. Mouse grafts combined 10^7 T-cell-depleted bone marrow cells with 10^6 splenic CD5+ T cells. Clones were sequenced by immunoSEQ multiplex PCR, and TCRdb holds only the in-frame ones, with some missing. The sample contains some 5,000 clones, roughly 49% of which appear only once. The specimen sequenced was gut tissue. The receptors were gathered from a female BALB/c mouse given C57BL/6 T cells with graft-versus-host disease after an allogeneic hematopoietic cell transplant.

To note about this clone: Genes here carry mouse names. The sequenced fragment ends 1 residue before the CDR3 boundary, so the rest is inferred from the germline J gene. The chain recombines TRBV29 with TRBJ1-4; 10 bases line up with TRBD1. The junction had 2 bases not matched to a gene; V was cut back by 2 bases and J by 5 bases. Germline CDR1 MSHET, CDR2 SYDVDS. The CDR3 covers 15 residues. CDR3 protein: CASSLVGQGNERLFF. Partial CDR3 DNA: TGTGCTAGCAGTTTAGTGGGACAGGGGAACGAAAGATTATTT.

Remarks on this clone: Gene names and germline refer to mouse. The read terminates 1 residue ahead of where the CDR3 ends, so the germline J gene completes it. The chain combines TRBV14 with TRBJ2-4; TRBD1 agrees at 9 bases. The ends lost 5 bases at V and 9 bases at J; junction bases unmatched: 4. CDR3 length: 12 amino acids. CDR1 and CDR2 (germline): SGHDT, FRDEAV. The CDR3 sequence is CASSGTGWTLYF. Incomplete CDR3 DNA: TGTGCCAGCAGCGGGACAGGGTGGACCTTGTAC. Supplemented by reference TRBV14 and TRBJ2-4, the full variable domain reads EAGVTQSPRYAVLQEGQAVSFWCDPISGHDTLYWYQQPRDQGPQLLVYFRDEAVIDNSQLPSDRFSAVRPKGTNSTLKIQSAKQGDTATYLCASSGTGWTLYFGAGTRLSVL.

This clone was counted a single time. Gene and germline names: mouse. The read terminates 1 residue ahead of where the CDR3 ends, so the germline J gene completes it. The chain couples TRBV26 to TRBJ1-6; D is possibly TRBD1 (6 bases). TRBJ1-6 is known as an ORF, though its function is uncertain. The germline gives CDR1 KGHPV, CDR2 FQNQEV (reference sequence). The CDR3 spans 14 residues. Trimming removed 5 bases at V and 3 bases at J, with 8 bases between. CDR3 DNA (partial): TGTGCCAGCAGTTCAGGGGTCTATAATTCGCCCCTCTAC. Its protein product is CASSSGVYNSPLY. The entire CDR3 protein is CASSSGVYNSPLYF.

Turning to this clone: Here the gene names and germline are mouse. The read ends 1 residue before the CDR3 terminus; that terminus is restored from the germline J gene. The chain couples TRBV12-1 to TRBJ2-4, with 7 bases matching TRBD2. The junction had 3 bases not matched to a gene; V was cut back by 0 bases and J by 4 bases. Germline V gives CDR1 SGHSN, CDR2 HYEKVE. The CDR3 loop spans 14 amino acids. The CDR3 bases that were read are TGTGCCAGCTCTCTCGGGGGGGTCGAAAACACCTTGTAC. Amino acids: CASSLGGVENTLY. The entire CDR3 sequence reads CASSLGGVENTLYF. The variable domain in full, completed from reference TRBV12-1 and TRBJ2-4, reads DSGVVQSPRHIIKEKGGRSVLTCIPISGHSNVVWYQQTLGKELKFLIQHYEKVERDKGFLPSRFSVQQFDDYHSEMNMSALELEDSAMYFCASSLGGVENTLYFGAGTRLSVL.

Remarks on this clone: Gene names refer to mouse genes. This chain's CDR3 is CASSLLGAREQYF. CDR3 bases read: TGTGCCAGCAGTCTGTTGGGGGCGCGTGAACAGTAC. The rearrangement links TRBV26 to TRBJ2-7; either TRBD1 or TRBD2 may fit D (6 bases each). The CDR3 goes on 1 residue after the read ends, and that part is filled in from the germline J gene. From germline, CDR1 is KGHPV and CDR2 FQNQEV (reference sequence). The V gene lost 1 base and the J gene lost 6 bases, with 10 bases spanning the gap. The CDR3 contains 13 residues. The full variable domain, completed using reference TRBV26 and TRBJ2-7, is NSKVIQTPRYLVKGQGQKAKMRCIPEKGHPVVFWYQQNKNNEFKFLINFQNQEVLQQIDMTEKRFSAECPSNSPCSLEIQSSEAGDSALYLCASSLLGAREQYFGPGTRLTVL.

With respect to this clone: Gene names follow the mouse nomenclature. Sequencing ends 1 residue short of the CDR3 end; the germline J gene provides the rest. The chain is built from TRBV24 and TRBJ2-7, with 10 nucleotides matching TRBD2. This CDR3 has 14 amino acids. Germline V gene lookup returns CDR1 KGHTA and CDR2 FRNEEI. V shed 6 bases, J shed 4 bases, and the junction held 6 bases outside the gene matches. The DNA read from the CDR3 is TGTGCCAGCAGGCTCGGGACTGGGGATTATGAACAGTAC. Its protein is CASRLGTGDYEQY. The full CDR3 is CASRLGTGDYEQYF.

This clone was seen more than once but under ten times. The junction departs from the called germline gene at one end, perhaps through a read error. Gene labels here are mouse ones. The observed sequence ends 1 residue before the CDR3 terminus, with the missing tail filled in from the germline J gene. The rearrangement links TRBV13-2 to TRBJ1-1; D may be TRBD1 (6 bases). There are 11 residues in the CDR3. Germline CDR1 is NNHNN and CDR2 is SYGAGS (reference sequence). The covered CDR3 bases are TGTGCCAGCGGCCGGGACACCGAAGTCTTC. It codes for CASGRDTEVF. In full, the CDR3 is CASGRDTEVFF.

On this clone: Gene names are mouse gene names. The read finishes 1 residue shy of the CDR3 end, and the germline J gene is used to complete it. V usage is TRBV13-1 and J usage is TRBJ2-7, with D hard to call. The CDR3 is 11 residues long. CDR1 and CDR2 from the germline V gene are NSHNY and SYGAGN. Trimming pared 3 bases from V and 4 bases from J, leaving 5 bases between. Partial CDR3 DNA: TGTGCCAGCAGTGCGGAATATGAACAGTAC. As protein: CASSAEYEQY. The full CDR3 protein reads CASSAEYEQYF.

Concerning this clone: Mouse germline and gene names are used. The read halts 1 residue ahead of the CDR3 end, with the missing end drawn from the germline J gene. This chain connects TRBV1 to TRBJ2-2; D unclear. V lost 3 bases and J 1 base, leaving 3 bases between the germline ends. CDR3 length: 13 amino acids. CDR1 and CDR2 (germline): NSQYPW, LRSPGD (reference sequence). CDR3 residues: CTCSAINTGQLYF. CDR3 DNA, as far as it was read: TGCACCTGCAGTGCCATAAACACCGGGCAGCTCTAC.

On this clone: Each gene name is a mouse one. With the read ending 1 residue before the CDR3 end, the germline J gene is used to fill in that end. This chain uses TRBV26 with TRBJ2-3; D gene uncertain. CDR3 length: 14 residues. V lost 4 bases to trimming and J lost 0 bases, with 8 bases between them. From germline, CDR1 is KGHPV and CDR2 FQNQEV (reference sequence). Incomplete CDR3 DNA: TGTGCCAGCAGTCGCCCTAAAAGTGCAGAAACGCTGTAT. Its protein product is CASSRPKSAETLY. The complete CDR3 sequence is CASSRPKSAETLYF.

On this clone: Genes and germline come from the mouse. The CDR3 end falls 1 residue outside the read, so it is completed with the germline J gene. V gene TRBV12-2 combines with J gene TRBJ2-4; TRBD1 is a possible D gene (6 bases). The ends were cut back, 0 bases at V and 0 bases at J, with 6 bases in the middle. Germline CDR1 and CDR2: SGHLS and HYDKME. This CDR3 is built from 14 residues. This CDR3 is CASSLQGSQNTLYF. The covered CDR3 bases are TGTGCCAGCTCTCTCCAGGGGAGTCAAAACACCTTGTAC.

This clone is labeled as medium-sized. Genes and germline are mouse. CDR3 sequence reads: CASSLQGARGNTLYF. CDR3 bases read: TGTGCCAGCAGTCTGCAGGGGGCGAGAGGAAATACGCTCTAT. The chain recombines TRBV26 with TRBJ1-3; 8 bases are shared with TRBD1. The read gets to within 1 residue of the CDR3 end, and the germline J gene fills in the rest. Germline V gene data show CDR1 as KGHPV and CDR2 as FQNQEV (reference sequence). This CDR3 spans 15 amino acids. Unmatched junction bases numbered 4, after V lost 2 bases and J lost 4 bases.

This clone was observed a few times. Gene labels here are mouse ones. The read falls 1 residue short of the CDR3 end, and the missing part is taken from the germline J gene. The gene calls are TRBV12-2 and TRBJ2-7; 10 nucleotides agree with TRBD2. This CDR3 has 14 residues. After removal of 0 bases from V and 7 bases from J, the junction contained 5 bases not matched to a gene. Germline V CDR1 and CDR2: SGHLS, HYDKME. The CDR3 bases that were read are TGTGCCAGCTCTCTCCCTGGGGGGGCGCTCGAACAGTAC. It specifies CASSLPGGALEQY. The complete CDR3 reads CASSLPGGALEQYF. The full variable domain, its missing parts supplied by reference TRBV12-2 and TRBJ2-7, is NSGVVQSPRYIIKGKGERSILKCIPISGHLSVAWYQQTQGQELKFFIQHYDKMERDKGNLPSRFSVQQFDDYHSEMNMSALELEDSAVYFCASSLPGGALEQYFGPGTRLTVL.

This clone has more than one count but fewer than ten. Gene and germline names: mouse. The read gets to within 1 residue of the CDR3 end, and the germline J gene fills in the rest. V gene TRBV13-1 combines with J gene TRBJ2-2; D is possibly TRBD2 (5 bases). This CDR3 is 13 amino acids long. Trimming took off 5 bases at V and 3 bases at J, with 8 bases between the two ends. Germline V gene lookup returns CDR1 NSHNY and CDR2 SYGAGN. The part of the CDR3 DNA that was read is TGTGCCAGCAGCCTGGGAGACACCGGGCAGCTCTAC. Translated: CASSLGDTGQLY. The entire CDR3 sequence reads CASSLGDTGQLYF.

This clone was seen a handful of times. Germline and genes here are mouse. The read ends 1 residue before the CDR3 terminus; that terminus is restored from the germline J gene. The gene calls are TRBV12-1 and TRBJ2-3, with D possibly matching TRBD2 (5 bases). This CDR3 is 15 amino acids long. Germline assignment: CDR1 SGHSN and CDR2 HYEKVE. V dropped 0 bases and J dropped 0 bases, with 9 bases sitting between them. Partial CDR3 DNA: TGTGCCAGCTCTCTCCCTGGGCGTAGTGCAGAAACGCTGTAT. It specifies CASSLPGRSAETLY. The full CDR3 protein reads CASSLPGRSAETLYF.

Regarding this clone: All gene names here are mouse names. The read ends 1 residue shy of where the CDR3 ends; the end is completed using the germline J gene. This chain links TRBV13-2 with TRBJ2-3, with 11 bases that match TRBD2. V was pared by 8 bases and J by 0 bases, with 5 bases of the junction left unmatched. In germline, CDR1 is NNHNN, CDR2 SYGAGS (reference sequence). CDR3 size: 15 residues. The DNA read from the CDR3 is TGTGCCAGAGACTGGGGGGGGTCTAGTGCAGAAACGCTGTAT. It is translated as CARDWGGSSAETLY. The whole CDR3 protein is CARDWGGSSAETLYF.

On this clone: The gene names here belong to mouse. Read data end 1 residue before the CDR3 end; the end is taken from the germline J gene. The chain combines TRBV13-2 with TRBJ1-5; TRBD1 matches at 12 bases. The CDR3 consists of 17 residues. Germline values: CDR1 NNHNN, CDR2 SYGAGS (reference sequence). The trim removed 0 bases at V and 0 bases at J, leaving 1 base unmatched. CDR3 bases read: TGTGCCAGCGGTGATGGGGACAGGGGGCTTAACAACCAGGCTCCGCTT. It codes for CASGDGDRGLNNQAPL. The entire CDR3 reads CASGDGDRGLNNQAPLF.

With regard to this clone: Gene names follow the mouse nomenclature. The CDR3 extends 1 residue past the end of the read, so its final part is completed from the germline J gene. The V call is TRBV3, the J call TRBJ1-4; no clear D gene. The V end was cut by 2 bases, the J end by 8 bases, with 6 bases between. CDR3 length: 12 residues. Germline lookup yields CDR1 SNHLY and CDR2 FYNGKV (reference sequence). The CDR3 region is CASSLKRERLFF. The sequenced CDR3 bases are TGTGCCAGCAGCTTAAAGAGGGAAAGATTATTT.

Comment on this clone: The genes and germline here are from mouse. The CDR3: CASSSQDTQYF. The sequenced part of the CDR3 DNA is TGTGCCAGCAGTTCACAAGACACCCAGTAC. J is TRBJ2-5 and V is TRBV15; D is ambiguous. Sequencing ends 1 residue short of the CDR3 end; the germline J gene provides the rest. CDR3 length: 11 amino acids. With 4 bases removed from V and 3 bases from J, the gap between germline ends came to 2 bases. In germline, CDR1 is SGHND, CDR2 FRSKSL.

There are a few counts of this clone. Any gene name here is a mouse gene name. Read coverage stops 1 residue before the CDR3 terminus; the germline J gene supplies the remainder. The rearrangement uses TRBV13-3 and TRBJ1-6; perhaps TRBD1 as D (6 bases). TRBJ1-6 is classed as an ORF, of uncertain function. The CDR3 is made up of 14 amino acids. Per the germline V gene, CDR1 is NNHDY and CDR2 is SYVADS. Trimming pared 7 bases from V and 0 bases from J, leaving 8 bases between. The sequenced CDR3 bases are TGTGCCAGCGGGACATCTTCCTATAATTCGCCCCTCTAC. This translates into CASGTSSYNSPLY. The complete CDR3 protein is CASGTSSYNSPLYF.

This clone has only a few counts. Germline and genes: mouse. Read coverage stops 1 residue before the CDR3 terminus; the germline J gene supplies the remainder. The chain couples TRBV16 to TRBJ1-1, with D tentatively TRBD1 (5 bases). Germline CDR1 is SGHSA and CDR2 is FRNQAP. Deletions cut 6 bases from V and 1 base from J, with 9 bases between. The CDR3 consists of 13 residues. Incomplete CDR3 DNA: TGTGCAAGCAGAGGAGGGGTGAACACAGAAGTCTTC. It yields the protein CASRGGVNTEVF. The entire CDR3 sequence reads CASRGGVNTEVFF.

A word on this clone: Genes and germline are mouse. The read is 1 residue too short to cover the CDR3 end, so that end is filled in from the germline J gene. The V gene is TRBV26, the J gene TRBJ1-4; the D gene is possibly TRBD1 (6 bases). The CDR3 spans 15 residues. Germline CDR1 and CDR2: KGHPV and FQNQEV (reference sequence). Trimming took off 0 bases at V and 5 bases at J, with 10 bases between the two ends. The CDR3 sequence is CASSLSPGVNERLFF. CDR3 bases read: TGTGCCAGCAGTCTGTCGCCAGGGGTGAACGAAAGATTATTT.

Comments on this clone: Gene names are mouse gene names. The read gets to within 1 residue of the CDR3 end, and the germline J gene fills in the rest. The J gene is TRBJ2-2, the V gene TRBV26; TRBD1 agrees at 9 bases. This CDR3 is 14 amino acids long. V was pared by 3 bases and J by 6 bases, with 2 bases of the junction left unmatched. CDR1 is KGHPV, CDR2 FQNQEV, per germline (reference sequence). CDR3 in amino acids: CASSLQGAPGQLYF. CDR3 DNA, as far as it was read: TGTGCCAGCAGTCTACAGGGGGCCCCCGGGCAGCTCTAC.